Following are 21 T cell receptor beta chains from one sample sequenced in a study of cytomegalovirus exposure and HLA in healthy donors. Both 60 Vbeta primers and 13 Jbeta primers went into the PCR. The protocol was immunoSEQ multiplex PCR, while the TCRdb copy is restricted to in-frame clones and leaves out a portion. This table holds some 34,000 clones. Sequences were obtained from PBMCs. These receptors all come from a man aged 40-49 years in good health and CMV-seronegative.

The chain employs TRBV6-5 and TRBJ2-1; TRBD2 matches 13 bases. Trimming took 6 bases from V and 8 from J; bases not matched to a gene: 7. Germline V lookup: CDR1 MNHEY, CDR2 SVGAGI. The CDR3 length is 15 residues. The CDR3 spells CASSRGLAGAYEQFF. The CDR3 region has the DNA TGTGCCAGCAGCCGAGGACTAGCGGGAGCCTATGAGCAGTTCTTC.

V and J are TRBV9 and TRBJ2-2, with a tentative D call TRBD2 (6 bases). Germline CDR1 is SGDLS and CDR2 is YYNGEE. The CDR3 contains 15 residues. Trimming took off 0 bases at V and 7 bases at J, with 13 bases between the two ends. Written as DNA, the CDR3 is TGTGCCAGCAGCGTAGCGGAGGGAGCGAGCGGGGAGCTGTTTTTT. It encodes CASSVAEGASGELFF.

The rearrangement links TRBV19 to TRBJ2-1; no reliable D call. Trimming cost V 0 bases and J 5 bases, with 17 bases left between them. The germline gives CDR1 LNHDA, CDR2 SQIVND (reference sequence). The CDR3 sequence is 17 residues long. CDR3: CASSIDVLGDFHNEQFF. The CDR3 DNA is TGTGCCAGTAGTATAGATGTTCTCGGAGATTTTCACAATGAGCAGTTCTTC.

The chain uses TRBV19 and TRBJ1-1, with TRBD1 as a possible D gene (6 bases). V lost 8 bases to trimming and J lost 0 bases, with 10 bases between them. This CDR3 is 13 amino acids long. The germline gives CDR1 LNHDA, CDR2 SQIVND (reference sequence). CDR3 sequence: CASGEGVNTEAFF. The CDR3 coding sequence is TGTGCCAGTGGGGAGGGGGTGAACACTGAAGCTTTCTTT.

This chain uses TRBV10-3 with TRBJ2-7; tentatively, D is TRBD2 (6 bases). V gave up 3 bases and J gave up 7 bases, with 22 bases separating them. This CDR3 is built from 16 residues. CDR1 is ENHRY, CDR2 SYGVKD, per germline. DNA of the CDR3: TGTGCCATCAGTGACGGGAGCGCTCGTCTCTCCTGGGAGCAGTACTTC. It is translated as CAISDGSARLSWEQYF.

Worth noting for this clone: Compared with germline, one end of the junction differs, possibly owing to a read error. The gene calls are TRBV7-2 and TRBJ2-1; TRBD2 is a possible D gene (5 bases). The CDR3 is 14 residues long. Germline assignment: CDR1 SGHTA and CDR2 FQGNSA. The CDR3 region has the DNA TGTGCCAGCAGGGCTAGCTCCTCCGACAATGAGCAGTTCTTC. Translated, it gives CASRASSSDNEQFF.

V and J are TRBV7-2 and TRBJ2-7; 9 nucleotides match TRBD2. This CDR3 is 16 amino acids long. The germline V gene encodes CDR1 SGHTA and CDR2 FQGNSA. Trimming at V came to 6 bases and at J to 5 bases, leaving 14 bases not matched to a gene. CDR3 in amino acids: CASRQTIAGARDEQYF. The CDR3 DNA is TGTGCCAGCAGACAGACTATAGCGGGAGCGAGGGACGAGCAGTACTTC.

The chain has TRBV9 and TRBJ2-7, with D perhaps TRBD2 (5 bases). CDR3 length: 15 amino acids. From germline, CDR1 is SGDLS and CDR2 YYNGEE. V gave up 5 bases and J gave up 7 bases, with 22 bases separating them. CDR3 bases: TGTGCCAGCAGTGAGGCGAGCGGACCCTTCGGGGAGCAGTACTTC. Its translation is CASSEASGPFGEQYF.

The V call is TRBV30, the J call TRBJ1-2, with a tentative D call TRBD1 (6 bases). V gave up 2 bases and J gave up 2 bases, with 15 bases separating them. CDR1 is GTSNPN, CDR2 SVGIG, per germline (reference sequence). CDR3 length: 15 residues. In DNA, the CDR3 is TGTGCCTGGAGTCTGGCGGGCACAGGGAACTATGGCTACACCTTC. This translates into CAWSLAGTGNYGYTF.

V and J are TRBV4-2 and TRBJ2-1; 9 positions agree with TRBD2. This CDR3 is built from 17 residues. Germline loops: CDR1 LGHNA, CDR2 YNFKEQ. The V segment lost 0 bases and the J segment 6 bases; nucleotides outside the gene matches: 9. The CDR3 DNA reads as TGTGCCAGCAGCCAAGAAGGGGGAGGGACTAGCAGCAATGAGCAGTTCTTC. Amino acid sequence: CASSQEGGGTSSNEQFF.

The chain carries TRBV5-1 and TRBJ2-5, with D perhaps TRBD1 (7 bases). Germline V gene data show CDR1 as SGHRS and CDR2 as YFSETQ. Trimming shortened V by 5 bases and J by 9 bases, and 26 bases separated the two germline ends. The CDR3 length is 16 residues. The CDR3 DNA sequence: TGCGCCAGCAGACCTAGGACAGGCCCCCTCGGGGAGGCCCAGTACTTC. Residues: CASRPRTGPLGEAQYF.

The V and J genes are TRBV29-1 and TRBJ2-2; a weak D match, TRBD1 (5 bases). CDR3 length: 15 amino acids. V dropped 2 bases and J dropped 0 bases, with 10 bases sitting between them. Germline-derived CDR1 and CDR2 are SQVTM and ANQGSEA. DNA of the CDR3: TGCAGCGTTGAACGATCAGGGTCGAACACCGGGGAGCTGTTTTTT. Translation gives CSVERSGSNTGELFF.

The V call is TRBV29-1, the J call TRBJ2-7, with TRBD1 identical over 12 bases. Germline values: CDR1 SQVTM, CDR2 ANQGSEA. The CDR3 runs to 13 residues. After removal of 6 bases from V and 3 bases from J, the junction contained 3 bases not matched to a gene. The CDR3 nucleotides are TGCAGCGTCCGGGACAGGGGGCTCTACGAGCAGTACTTC. Translated: CSVRDRGLYEQYF.

J is TRBJ2-5 and V is TRBV11-1; TRBD2 agrees at 8 bases. Trimming removed 6 bases from V and 4 bases from J; junction bases left unmatched: 10. The CDR3 totals 15 residues. Looked up from germline, CDR1 is SGHAT and CDR2 is FQDESV (reference sequence). The CDR3 DNA reads as TGTGCCAGCAGTGACCGAGCGGGAGTCGTAGAGACCCAGTACTTC. Amino acids: CASSDRAGVVETQYF.

The CDR3: CASKDHPGENIYEQYF. CDR3 sequence (DNA): TGTGCCAGCAAGGATCACCCCGGAGAGAACATTTACGAGCAGTACTTC. J is TRBJ2-7 and V is TRBV9; no firm D call. Germline-derived CDR1 and CDR2 are SGDLS and YYNGEE. CDR3 length: 16 amino acids. The germline V and J ends were trimmed by 6 bases and 4 bases, with 23 bases remaining between them.

The chain recombines TRBV2 with TRBJ1-5; 8 bases are shared with TRBD1. The CDR3 is 15 residues long. V trimming: 2 bases; J trimming: 3 bases; junction bases outside the gene matches: 3. From germline, CDR1 is SNHLY and CDR2 FYNNEI. This chain's CDR3 is CASSERTGLNQPQHF. Written as DNA, the CDR3 is TGTGCCAGCAGTGAAAGGACAGGGCTCAATCAGCCCCAGCATTTT.

The chain uses TRBV4-3 and TRBJ2-1; D ambiguous. CDR1 is LGHNA, CDR2 YSLEER, per germline. V was pared by 1 base and J by 5 bases, with 12 bases between. CDR3 length: 15 amino acids. DNA for the CDR3: TGCGCCAGCAGCCAAGCGCAGAGGCGGCACAATGAGCAGTTCTTC. Its protein product is CASSQAQRRHNEQFF.

This sequence joins TRBV5-4 and TRBJ1-1; 7 bases are a match to TRBD1. CDR1 is SGHNT, CDR2 YYREEE, per germline (reference sequence). V was clipped by 7 bases and J by 0 bases; unmatched bases: 6. This CDR3 has 14 amino acids. The CDR3 is CASEGAGMNTEAFF. The CDR3 DNA reads as TGTGCCAGCGAGGGGGCGGGGATGAACACTGAAGCTTTCTTT.

The V gene is TRBV6-5, the J gene TRBJ2-5, with D hard to call. V was cut by 0 bases and J by 5 bases, with 16 bases left in between. CDR1 and CDR2 from the germline V gene are MNHEY and SVGAGI. The CDR3 consists of 16 residues. The CDR3 loop reads CASSYSNPYSTETQYF. For the CDR3, the DNA is TGTGCCAGCAGTTACTCGAATCCCTATTCTACGGAGACCCAGTACTTC.

The chain employs TRBV30 and TRBJ2-7; tentative D call: TRBD1 (6 bases). CDR1 is GTSNPN, CDR2 SVGIG, per germline (reference sequence). V was pared by 6 bases and J by 1 base, with 10 bases between. CDR3 length: 12 amino acids. CDR3 coding DNA: TGTGCCTGTTCCGGACAGTCCTACGAGCAGTACTTC. It encodes CACSGQSYEQYF.

The rearrangement uses TRBV25-1 and TRBJ2-7; no firm D call. The germline V and J ends were trimmed by 3 bases and 3 bases, with 21 bases remaining between them. Looked up from germline, CDR1 is MGHDK and CDR2 is SYGVNS. The CDR3 is 17 amino acids. The chain's CDR3 is CASSDHHLSVPGYEQYF. The CDR3 DNA follows: TGTGCCAGCAGTGACCACCACTTATCGGTCCCCGGCTACGAGCAGTACTTC.